A single sample is the source of the 11 T cell receptor beta chains below, sequenced in a study of metastatic and nonmetastatic thyroid tumors. Using MiXCR, TCRdb re-called clones from the PCR reads. The table lists over 6,500 clones, 29% of them singletons. Thyroid surgery was preceded by no treatment in any patient. Sequencing used tumor tissue. Receptors were obtained from a female donor with papillary thyroid cancer or a benign thyroid nodule (not recorded which). Some clones in this sample may be carry-over from other donors' samples.

The chain recombines TRBV6-2 or TRBV6-3 with TRBJ2-1; D may be TRBD2 (5 bases). The V end lost 6 bases, the J end lost 8 bases, and 11 bases lay between the germline ends. Germline CDR1 and CDR2: MNHEY and SVGEGT. This CDR3 has 12 residues. The CDR3 spells CASRPTRDEQFF. The CDR3 nucleotides are TGTGCCAGCAGGCCTACTAGGGATGAGCAGTTCTTC.

This clone showed up just once. J is TRBJ2-3 and V is TRBV5-1; D call uncertain. Germline lookup yields CDR1 SGHRS and CDR2 YFSETQ. The germline V and J ends were trimmed by 2 bases and 0 bases, with 13 bases remaining between them. The CDR3 runs to 16 residues. In nucleotides, the CDR3 is TGCGCCAGCAGCTTACGTTACCCGGACAGCACAGATACGCAGTATTTT. Amino acid sequence: CASSLRYPDSTDTQYF. The full variable domain, in which reference TRBV5-1 and TRBJ2-3 provide the parts outside the CDR3, is KAGVTQTPRYLIKTRGQQVTLSCSPISGHRSVSWYQQTPGQGLQFLFEYFSETQRNKGNFPGRFSGRQFSNSRSEMNVSTLELGDSALYLCASSLRYPDSTDTQYFGPGTRLTVL.

The table lists this clone with a few counts. J is TRBJ2-1 and V is TRBV7-9, with D hard to call. CDR1 SEHNR and CDR2 FQNEAQ come from the germline V gene (reference sequence). This CDR3 has 11 amino acids. V dropped 0 bases and J dropped 9 bases, with 3 bases sitting between them. CDR3 loop: CASSLATEQFF. CDR3 nucleotide sequence: TGTGCCAGCAGCTTAGCTACTGAGCAGTTCTTC.

This clone was detected a few times. The chain is built from TRBV2 and TRBJ1-5; no firm D call. V was cut by 6 bases and J by 4 bases, with 13 bases left in between. The CDR3 spans 14 residues. Germline V gives CDR1 SNHLY, CDR2 FYNNEI. In DNA form, the CDR3 reads TGTGCCAGCAGGGACGGGTCACTAAATCAGCCCCAGCATTTT. Translation: CASRDGSLNQPQHF.

This clone was seen more than once but under ten times. This rearrangement joins TRBV7-8 to TRBJ2-7, with D unclear. The germline V gene has CDR1 SGHVS and CDR2 FQNEAQ. The germline V and J ends were trimmed by 2 bases and 6 bases, with 5 bases remaining between them. This CDR3 comprises 11 residues. The CDR3 here is CASSLNFEQYF. In DNA form, the CDR3 reads TGTGCCAGCAGCTTAAATTTCGAGCAGTACTTC.

This clone was seen a few times. The J gene is TRBJ2-3, the V gene TRBV6-4, with D possibly TRBD1 on 5 matching bases. The germline V gene has CDR1 MRHNA and CDR2 SNTAGT. Trimming shortened V by 3 bases and J by 3 bases, and 19 bases separated the two germline ends. The CDR3 has 17 residues. DNA for the CDR3: TGTGCCAGCAGTGAAAGGTGGGCAGGGTTAGGGACAGATACGCAGTATTTT. It specifies CASSERWAGLGTDTQYF.

The V gene is TRBV24-1, the J gene TRBJ2-1; 9 bases align to TRBD2. Germline lookup yields CDR1 KGHDR and CDR2 SFDVKD. CDR3 size: 14 residues. V shed 4 bases and J 6 bases; nucleotides not matched to a gene: 3. CDR3 protein: CATSELAGSNEQFF. CDR3 coding DNA: TGTGCCACCAGTGAGCTAGCGGGGAGCAATGAGCAGTTCTTC.

The chain combines TRBV20-1 with TRBJ2-3; 16 nucleotides line up with TRBD2. This CDR3 is 16 amino acids long. V dropped 5 bases and J dropped 8; count of bases not matched to a gene: 10. Per the germline V gene, CDR1 is DFQATT and CDR2 is SNEGSKA (reference sequence). CDR3 DNA: TGCAGTGCTTCCGGGACTAGCGGGAGGGAACAGGGTACGCAGTATTTT. This sequence encodes CSASGTSGREQGTQYF.

The V call is TRBV7-3, the J call TRBJ2-2, with D unresolved. This CDR3 region has 13 residues. Germline loops: CDR1 SGHTA, CDR2 FQGTGA. V lost 2 bases, J lost 7 bases, and 8 bases lay in between. CDR3 nucleotides: TGTGCCAGCAGCTTACTTTTGGGCGGGGAGCTGTTTTTT. It translates to CASSLLLGGELFF.

This clone has more than one count but fewer than ten. The chain joins TRBV25-1 to TRBJ1-2, with D uncertain. Germline loops: CDR1 MGHDK, CDR2 SYGVNS. This CDR3 contains 14 residues. Between the trimmed V and J ends, which lost 1 base and 2 bases, there was a span of 8 bases. CDR3 in DNA: TGTGCCAGCAGTGAATTAGGCAGGAACTATGGCTACACCTTC. It specifies CASSELGRNYGYTF.

This clone was counted between two and nine times. The chain links TRBV28 to TRBJ1-1; 7 bases are shared with TRBD1. CDR3 size: 16 residues. V lost 6 bases, J lost 1 base, and 11 bases stayed unmatched. Germline values: CDR1 MDHEN, CDR2 SYDVKM. CDR3 coding DNA: TGTGCCAGCAGGACAGGGATCATTTATTCGAACACTGAAGCTTTCTTT. Its translation is CASRTGIIYSNTEAFF.